A single T cell receptor (beta chain) is shown here with its context. The data were taken from a study of T cells expressing NK-cell markers. The germline V gene encodes CDR1 DFQATT and CDR2 SNEGSKA (reference sequence). The CDR3 is made up of 13 amino acids. Production of TCR beta cDNA relied on 5'RACE template switching with UMIs. TCRdb reprocessed the 5' RACE reads; each CDR3 protein has one entry and no DNA is given. Its table records about 450,000 distinct CDR3 sequences. The V call is TRBV20-1, the J call TRBJ2-1; TCRdb calls TRBD2, which cannot be checked without DNA. The sample was blood T cells: a sorted CD56 or NKG2C T cell subset, CD4+ or CD8+ T cells, or bulk PBMC T cells (not recorded which). The clonotype was recovered from a woman between 18 and 75 years old in good health. The CDR3 sequence: CSAMWRGDNEQFF.